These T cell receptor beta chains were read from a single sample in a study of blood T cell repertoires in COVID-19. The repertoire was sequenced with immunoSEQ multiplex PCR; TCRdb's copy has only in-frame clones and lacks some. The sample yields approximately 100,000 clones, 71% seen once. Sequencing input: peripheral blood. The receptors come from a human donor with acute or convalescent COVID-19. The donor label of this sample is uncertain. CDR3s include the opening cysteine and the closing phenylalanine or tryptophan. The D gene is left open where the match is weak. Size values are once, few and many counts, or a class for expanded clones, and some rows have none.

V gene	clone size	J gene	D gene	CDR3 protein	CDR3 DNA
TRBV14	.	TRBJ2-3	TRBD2	CASSPRLAGGRTDTQYF	TGTGCCAGCAGCCCCCGACTAGCGGGGGGGCGTACAGATACGCAGTATTTT
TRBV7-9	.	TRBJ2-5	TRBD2	CASSFLGAGGQETQYF	TGTGCCAGCAGCTTTTTAGGAGCGGGGGGCCAAGAGACCCAGTACTTC
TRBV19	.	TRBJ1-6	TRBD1	CASNSGGQGSNSPLHF	TGTGCCAGTAACTCCGGCGGACAGGGAAGTAATTCACCCCTCCACTTT
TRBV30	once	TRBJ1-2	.	CAWSRVPRDIYGYTF	TGTGCCTGGAGTCGTGTGCCGAGGGATATCTATGGCTACACCTTC
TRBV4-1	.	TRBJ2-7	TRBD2	CASSQDFGGVAREQYF	TGCGCCAGCAGCCAAGACTTCGGGGGGGTGGCTCGGGAGCAGTACTTC
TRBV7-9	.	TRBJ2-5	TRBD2	CASSRLAAGETQYF	TGTGCCAGCAGCCGACTAGCGGCCGGAGAGACCCAGTACTTC
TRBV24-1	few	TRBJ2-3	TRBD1	CATSDLGSRQGNTDTQYF	TGTGCCACCAGTGATTTAGGATCGAGACAGGGGAACACAGATACGCAGTATTTT
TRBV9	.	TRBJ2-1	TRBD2	CASRGLAEANEQFF	TGTGCCAGCAGGGGACTAGCGGAGGCCAATGAGCAGTTCTTC
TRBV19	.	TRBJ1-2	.	CASSWDSANYGYTF	TGTGCCAGTAGCTGGGACTCAGCTAACTATGGCTACACCTTC
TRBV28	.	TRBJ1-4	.	CASSLGEKLFF	TGTGCCAGCAGTCTAGGTGAAAAACTGTTTTTT
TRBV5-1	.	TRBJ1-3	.	CASSLTGFGNTIYF	TGCGCCAGCAGCTTGACAGGGTTTGGTAACACCATATATTTT
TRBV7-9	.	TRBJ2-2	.	CASSLSNTGELFF	TGTGCCAGCAGCCTAAGTAACACCGGGGAGCTGTTTTTT
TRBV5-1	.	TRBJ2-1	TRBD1	CASSLGTQGAIINEQFF	TGCGCCAGCAGCCTAGGTACGCAGGGGGCTATTATCAATGAGCAGTTCTTC
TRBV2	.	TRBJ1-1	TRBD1	CASNPGTENTEAFF	TGTGCCAGCAACCCCGGGACAGAGAACACTGAAGCTTTCTTT
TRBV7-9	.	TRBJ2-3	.	CASSLLGARADTQYF	TGTGCCAGCAGCTTATTGGGGGCTAGAGCAGATACGCAGTATTTT
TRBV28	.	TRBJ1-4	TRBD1	CASRRTGGTPRPFF	TGTGCCAGCAGAAGGACAGGGGGAACGCCCCGTCCATTTTTT
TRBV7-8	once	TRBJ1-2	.	CASSSQSRDISGYTF	TGTGCCAGCAGCTCCCAGTCCCGGGACATTAGTGGCTACACCTTC
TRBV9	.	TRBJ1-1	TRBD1	CASSARQGWGNTEAFF	TGTGCCAGCAGCGCCCGACAGGGTTGGGGGAACACTGAAGCTTTCTTT
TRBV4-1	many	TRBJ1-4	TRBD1	CASSQDPRTGRTRTNEKLFF	TGCGCCAGCAGCCAAGATCCCCGGACAGGGAGGACACGAACTAATGAAAAACTGTTTTTT
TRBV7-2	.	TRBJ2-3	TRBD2	CASRLSGGTDTQYF	TGTGCCAGCAGACTTAGCGGGGGCACAGATACGCAGTATTTT
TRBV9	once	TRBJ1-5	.	CASSVAPAGQPQHF	TGTGCCAGCAGCGTAGCCCCAGCGGGCCAGCCCCAGCATTTT
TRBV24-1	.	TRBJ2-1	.	CATSDSTRPPEQFF	TGTGCCACCAGTGACTCGACTAGGCCTCCTGAGCAGTTCTTC
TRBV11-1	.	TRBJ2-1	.	CASSLRSSYNEQFF	TGTGCCAGCAGCTTACGGAGCTCCTACAATGAGCAGTTCTTC
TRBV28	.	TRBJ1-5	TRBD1	CASSRTGSLQPQHF	TGTGCCAGCAGCAGGACAGGGTCTCTTCAGCCCCAGCATTTT
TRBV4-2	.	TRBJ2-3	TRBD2	CASSQEGGGSTDTQYF	TGTGCCAGCAGCCAAGAAGGCGGGGGGAGTACAGATACGCAGTATTTT
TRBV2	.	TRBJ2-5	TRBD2	CASRTGLAGGPVKQETQYF	TGTGCCAGCAGGACAGGACTAGCGGGGGGCCCAGTTAAACAAGAGACCCAGTACTTC
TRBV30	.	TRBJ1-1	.	CAWSVLGGGNEAFF	TGTGCCTGGAGTGTACTTGGGGGCGGAAATGAAGCTTTCTTT
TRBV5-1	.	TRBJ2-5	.	CASSLQDGYQETQYF	TGCGCCAGCAGCTTGCAGGATGGGTACCAAGAGACCCAGTACTTC
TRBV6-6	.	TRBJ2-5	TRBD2	CASSPGGGLETQYF	TGTGCCAGCAGTCCTGGGGGAGGGCTGGAGACCCAGTACTTC
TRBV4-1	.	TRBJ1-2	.	CASSQEFTVLWGYTF	TGCGCCAGCAGCCAAGAGTTCACAGTTCTATGGGGCTACACCTTC
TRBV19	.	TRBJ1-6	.	CASSNRETNSPLHF	TGTGCCAGTAGTAACAGGGAGACGAATTCACCCCTCCACTTT
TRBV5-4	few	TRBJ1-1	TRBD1	CASSSSGQGYTEAFF	TGTGCCAGCAGCAGCTCGGGACAGGGGTACACTGAAGCTTTCTTT
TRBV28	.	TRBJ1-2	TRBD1	CASSTTGNYGYTF	TGTGCCAGCAGTACGACAGGGAACTATGGCTACACCTTC
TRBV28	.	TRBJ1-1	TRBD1	CASSETGGWTEAFF	TGTGCCAGCAGTGAGACAGGGGGATGGACTGAAGCTTTCTTT
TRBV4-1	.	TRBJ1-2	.	CASSRDSISYTF	TGCGCCAGCAGCCGCGACAGTATTAGCTACACCTTC
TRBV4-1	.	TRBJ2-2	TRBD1	CASSQRPLQGHPNTGELFF	TGCGCCAGCAGCCAAAGACCCCTACAGGGGCACCCGAACACCGGGGAGCTGTTTTTT
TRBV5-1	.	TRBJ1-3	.	CASSLEGGDGNTIYF	TGCGCCAGCAGCTTGGAGGGAGGGGATGGAAACACCATATATTTT
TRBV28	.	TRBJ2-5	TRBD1	CATSDTRDRQETQYF	TGTGCCACCAGCGATACCAGGGACAGGCAAGAGACCCAGTACTTC
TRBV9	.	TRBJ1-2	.	CASSLQAGGHNSYGYTF	TGTGCCAGCAGCCTACAGGCGGGGGGCCACAACTCCTATGGCTACACCTTC
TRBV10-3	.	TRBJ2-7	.	CAISGQSYEQYF	TGTGCCATCAGCGGACAGAGCTACGAGCAGTACTTC
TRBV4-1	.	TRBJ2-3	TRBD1	CASSRGYLAGGEDTQYF	TGCGCCAGCAGCCGAGGATATTTGGCAGGGGGCGAAGATACGCAGTATTTT
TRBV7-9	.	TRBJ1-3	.	CASSLESHFSSGNTIYF	TGTGCCAGCAGCTTAGAGTCCCACTTTAGCTCTGGAAACACCATATATTTT
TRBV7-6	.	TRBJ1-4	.	CASSRGVTGAATNEKLFF	TGTGCCAGCAGCCGCGGGGTCACCGGGGCAGCAACTAATGAAAAACTGTTTTTT
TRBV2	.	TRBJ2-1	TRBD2	CASRSGLAGGPYNEQFF	TGTGCCAGCAGATCCGGACTAGCGGGGGGGCCCTACAATGAGCAGTTCTTC
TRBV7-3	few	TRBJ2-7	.	CASSLHGEQGEQYF	TGTGCCAGCAGCCTCCATGGAGAACAGGGCGAGCAGTACTTC
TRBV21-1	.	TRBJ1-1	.	CASSKVRGGRTEAFF	TGTGCCAGCAGCAAAGTGAGGGGGGGAAGAACTGAAGCTTTCTTT
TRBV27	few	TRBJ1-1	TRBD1	CASSLLDRDGAEAFF	TGTGCCAGCAGTTTACTCGACAGGGACGGTGCTGAAGCTTTCTTT
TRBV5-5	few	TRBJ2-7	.	CASSSGLLTVRRGEQYF	TGTGCCAGCAGCTCGGGACTCTTGACAGTTCGGAGGGGCGAGCAGTACTTC